This is a list of T cell receptor beta chains from one sample in a study of T-cell reconstitution after alpha-beta-depleted transplantation in children. TCRdb called the PCR reads again in MiXCR, with one record for every CDR3 protein. The table shows roughly 160,000 distinct CDR3 sequences, with approximately 10% occurring only once. Specimen: PBMCs, collected before TCRalphabeta/CD19-depleted stem cell transplant. The source of these receptors is a boy aged 2 to 10 with acute myeloid leukemia, due to receive a stem cell transplant. The CDR3 runs from the conserved cysteine through the conserved F or W. D genes are given only for firm matches. Rows may omit the clone size; those that give it use once, few, many or a size class.

>13|NA|TRBV12-3/TRBV12-4|TRBJ1-1|NA
CASSLASGTEAFF
TGTGCCAGCAGTTTAGCCTCGGGGACTGAAGCTTTCTTT
>15|TRBD1|TRBV7-9|TRBJ2-5|many
CASSRPQGAQETQYF
TGTGCCAGCAGCCGACCTCAGGGGGCCCAGGAGACCCAGTACTTC
>14|TRBD2|TRBV20-1|TRBJ2-3|many
CSAEGLVGADTQYF
TGCAGTGCCGAGGGACTAGTTGGGGCAGATACGCAGTATTTT
>17|NA|TRBV4-1|TRBJ2-7|many
CASSQEVESSAYYEQYF
TGCGCCAGCAGCCAAGAGGTTGAGTCTAGCGCCTACTACGAGCAGTACTTC
>15|NA|TRBV28|TRBJ2-1|many
CASSTGTGNYNEQFF
TGTGCCAGCAGTACCGGGACTGGGAATTACAATGAGCAGTTCTTC
>11|NA|TRBV20-1|TRBJ1-1|many
CSAMSGAEAFF
TGCAGTGCTATGTCTGGAGCTGAAGCTTTCTTT
>18|TRBD2|TRBV11-2|TRBJ2-2|many
CASSHTRRGLARTGELFF
TGTGCCAGCAGCCATACTAGGAGAGGACTAGCGAGAACCGGGGAGCTGTTTTTT
>15|NA|TRBV7-9|TRBJ2-3|many
CASSLSVPSTDTQYF
TGTGCCAGCAGCTTAAGTGTCCCTAGCACAGATACGCAGTATTTT
>13|TRBD1|TRBV12-3/TRBV12-4|TRBJ2-5|NA
CASRQGAMETQYF
TGTGCCAGCAGGCAGGGGGCGATGGAGACCCAGTACTTC
>12|NA|TRBV5-1|TRBJ2-7|many
CASSLHPTGQYF
TGCGCCAGCAGCTTGCATCCGACAGGGCAGTACTTC
>16|NA|TRBV3-1|TRBJ2-7|many
CASSPSPMVSGYEQYF
TGTGCCAGCAGCCCCAGCCCCATGGTGAGTGGCTACGAGCAGTACTTC
>13|NA|TRBV19|TRBJ2-1|many
CASSQSSYNEQFF
TGTGCCAGCTCCCAGAGCTCCTACAATGAGCAGTTCTTC
>14|NA|TRBV3-1|TRBJ2-3|many
CASSQDPGTDTQYF
TGTGCCAGCAGCCAAGATCCGGGCACAGATACGCAGTATTTT
>13|NA|TRBV5-6|TRBJ2-1|many
CASSLPGTDEQFF
TGTGCCAGCAGCTTGCCGGGGACGGATGAGCAGTTCTTC
>15|TRBD1|TRBV25-1|TRBJ2-7|many
CASSTMGQGSDEQYF
TGTGCCAGCAGTACTATGGGACAGGGTTCGGACGAGCAGTACTTC
>15|NA|TRBV7-9|TRBJ2-1|many
CASSNRVTSYNEQFF
TGTGCCAGCAGCAATAGGGTGACCTCCTACAATGAGCAGTTCTTC
>15|NA|TRBV2|TRBJ2-2|many
CASQVQGLNTGELFF
TGTGCCAGCCAGGTCCAGGGGTTGAACACCGGGGAGCTGTTTTTT
>18|TRBD2|TRBV6-5|TRBJ2-3|many
CASSYTVVSGGLGDTQYF
TGTGCCAGCAGTTACACAGTGGTTAGCGGGGGGTTAGGAGATACGCAGTATTTT
>15|NA|TRBV5-1|TRBJ1-5|many
CASGPQRLSNQPQHF
TGCGCCAGCGGCCCCCAAAGGCTCAGCAATCAGCCCCAGCATTTT
>17|NA|TRBV28|TRBJ2-7|NA
CASSFGAGTGWIGEQYF
TGTGCCAGCAGTTTTGGGGCAGGTACGGGGTGGATTGGCGAGCAGTACTTC
>17|TRBD2|TRBV6-5|TRBJ2-2|many
CASSYLAIAGVTGELFF
TGTGCCAGCAGTTACCTAGCCATAGCGGGGGTCACCGGGGAGCTGTTTTTT
>14|NA|TRBV6-2/TRBV6-3|TRBJ2-1|many
CASSANPGVVEQFF
TGTGCCAGCAGTGCGAACCCAGGGGTGGTTGAGCAGTTCTTC
>15|NA|TRBV20-1|TRBJ2-2|many
CSVGRAGANTGELFF
TGCAGTGTTGGGAGGGCAGGGGCAAACACCGGGGAGCTGTTTTTT
>14|NA|TRBV20-1|TRBJ2-3|NA
CSARGLYSTDTQYF
TGCAGTGCTAGGGGACTGTACAGCACAGATACGCAGTATTTT
>16|TRBD1|TRBV24-1|TRBJ2-1|many
CATSDFTGGSYNEQFF
TGTGCCACCAGTGATTTCACAGGGGGCTCCTACAATGAGCAGTTCTTC
>15|NA|TRBV27|TRBJ2-7|many
CASSLRGYPPYEQYF
TGTGCCAGCAGTTTAAGGGGCTACCCTCCCTACGAGCAGTACTTC
>15|NA|TRBV5-5|TRBJ2-1|many
CASSRDRGEYNEQFF
TGTGCCAGCAGTCGAGACCGAGGGGAGTACAATGAGCAGTTCTTC
>17|TRBD2|TRBV4-2|TRBJ2-1|many
CASSPDSGRARVNEQFF
TGTGCCAGCAGCCCTGATAGCGGGAGGGCCCGTGTCAATGAGCAGTTCTTC
>17|NA|TRBV5-1|TRBJ1-1|many
CASSLLGIQGWYAEAFF
TGCGCCAGCAGCTTGCTAGGAATACAGGGTTGGTACGCTGAAGCTTTCTTT